This T cell receptor (beta chain) was captured by sequencing in a study of shared clonotypes between healthy human individuals. In the study overall: Aged 18 to 49, the donors were two women and three men. Findings and caveats of the study: Blood was the only sampled material, and tissue repertoires likely differ.

The CDR3 is 18 residues long. A remark on this clone: Its antigen remains unidentified.

An even split of each subset's genomic DNA across several immunoSEQ plates was performed. TCRdb keeps only in-frame clones here, not all; method: immunoSEQ multiplex PCR. This sample has around 2.1 million clones; about 94% occur once, and the top ten carry roughly 0.13%. The TCR was taken from a man in his late teens or twenties in good health. The rearrangement uses TRBV21-1 and TRBJ1-2. TRBV21-1 counts as a pseudogene. What was sequenced was naive CD4+ T cells sorted from blood. This sample's subset: CD45RA+ positively selected. This CDR3 reads CASSNDGGTKEELDGYTF. CDR3 bases: TGTGCCAGCAGCAACGATGGGGGGACCAAAGAAGAGTTGGATGGCTACACCTTC.